A single sample is the source of the 28 T cell receptor beta chains below, sequenced in a study of T-cell memory formation after mild COVID-19. TCRdb ran MiXCR on the 5' RACE reads and lists one entry per CDR3 protein. The table records some 190,000 distinct CDR3 sequences, around 16% of them present only once. The sequenced material came from PBMCs or a T cell subset sorted from them (not recorded which). All receptors come from an adult woman who had mild COVID-19 (a few samples of this study predate the infection). Cell type and time point are not known.

This clonotype was observed a few times. The V gene is TRBV25-1, the J gene TRBJ1-1, with no clear D. Germline loops: CDR1 MGHDK, CDR2 SYGVNS. The CDR3 is made up of 15 amino acids. Trimming left V 7 bases short and J 0 bases short, with 15 bases between. CDR3 protein: CASTNSRRLNTEAFF. The CDR3, as DNA: TGTGCCAGCACCAATTCAAGGAGGCTGAACACTGAAGCTTTCTTT.

The genes are TRBV4-1 and TRBJ2-5, with D perhaps matching TRBD2 (5 bases). Germline CDR1 is MGHRA and CDR2 is YSYEKL. The CDR3 totals 14 residues. Deletions cut 2 bases from V and 5 bases from J, with 12 bases between. DNA for the CDR3: TGCGCCAGCAGCCAAATCGGCGGGTGGGAGACCCAGTACTTC. Its protein product is CASSQIGGWETQYF.

This clonotype was observed a few times. This rearrangement joins TRBV4-2 to TRBJ2-3; D unresolved. The CDR3 sequence is 17 residues long. Trimming cost V 0 bases and J 4 bases, with 17 bases left between them. The germline V gene encodes CDR1 LGHNA and CDR2 YNFKEQ. The CDR3 nucleotides are TGTGCCAGCAGCCAAGATTGGGAATTTGTTGTTGCAGATACGCAGTATTTT. This sequence encodes CASSQDWEFVVADTQYF.

This clonotype was counted ten times or more. The J gene is TRBJ1-6, the V gene TRBV20-1, with D uncertain. The CDR3 has 13 amino acids. The V and J ends lost 0 bases and 10 bases respectively, with 10 bases between them. Germline values: CDR1 DFQATT, CDR2 SNEGSKA (reference sequence). The CDR3 DNA is TGCAGTGCTAGAGATAGTGCTTACTCACCCCTCCACTTT. It yields the protein CSARDSAYSPLHF.

This clonotype was recorded a few times. V and J are TRBV4-1 and TRBJ2-2, with 9 bases matching TRBD2. J lost 1 base, V lost 3 bases, and 6 bases had no gene match. This CDR3 contains 17 residues. Germline-derived CDR1 and CDR2 are MGHRA and YSYEKL. CDR3 sequence reads: CASSHRGLAQNTGELFF. DNA of the CDR3: TGCGCCAGCAGCCACCGAGGACTAGCGCAGAACACCGGGGAGCTGTTTTTT.

There are a few counts of this clonotype. This chain uses TRBV5-1 with TRBJ1-6; no firm D call. Trimming left V 0 bases short and J 5 bases short, with 6 bases between. Germline assignment: CDR1 SGHRS and CDR2 YFSETQ. There are 14 residues in the CDR3. The CDR3 DNA reads TGCGCCAGCAGCTTGGGACAAGATAATTCACCCCTCCACTTT. It translates to CASSLGQDNSPLHF.

A few counts support this clonotype. V gene TRBV6-5 combines with J gene TRBJ1-3; D call uncertain. The CDR3 loop spans 14 amino acids. Trimming shortened V by 6 bases and J by 0 bases, and 9 bases separated the two germline ends. Germline V gives CDR1 MNHEY, CDR2 SVGAGI. As DNA, the CDR3 is TGTGCCAGCAGAGGACCCGCCTCTGGAAACACCATATATTTT. It specifies CASRGPASGNTIYF.

This clonotype has just a few counts. This chain connects TRBV11-2 to TRBJ1-6; D perhaps matches TRBD1 (5 bases). CDR1 and CDR2 (germline): SGHAT, FQNNGV. V lost 8 bases to trimming and J lost 7 bases, with 15 bases between them. The CDR3 loop spans 14 amino acids. The CDR3 region is CASGRLGGNSPLHF. The CDR3 DNA follows: TGTGCCAGCGGCCGCCTCGGGGGGAATTCACCCCTCCACTTT.

This clonotype appeared many times. The chain links TRBV20-1 to TRBJ1-3, with 10 bases lining up with TRBD1. J was trimmed by 4 bases and V by 4 bases; bases with no gene match: 10. This CDR3 contains 16 residues. Germline V gives CDR1 DFQATT, CDR2 SNEGSKA (reference sequence). The CDR3 protein is CSATRDRGKAGNTIYF. In DNA, the CDR3 is TGCAGTGCTACCCGGGACAGGGGCAAAGCGGGAAACACCATATATTTT.

This chain connects TRBV10-3 to TRBJ1-1; D gene uncertain. The CDR3 totals 13 residues. Trimming cost V 4 bases and J 1 base, with 7 bases left between them. Per germline, CDR1 ENHRY and CDR2 SYGVKD. The CDR3 protein is CAISAARNTEAFF. DNA of the CDR3: TGTGCCATCAGTGCAGCACGGAACACTGAAGCTTTCTTT.

The chain combines TRBV2 with TRBJ1-3; D not resolved. Trimming cost V 6 bases and J 0 bases, with 15 bases left between them. This CDR3 contains 16 residues. Germline V lookup: CDR1 SNHLY, CDR2 FYNNEI. CDR3 protein: CASSPGPWLSGNTIYF. The DNA for the CDR3 is TGTGCCAGCAGCCCCGGACCGTGGCTCTCTGGAAACACCATATATTTT.

The chain recombines TRBV3-1 with TRBJ2-1; 7 bases fit TRBD2. The CDR3 is made up of 17 amino acids. The germline gives CDR1 LGHDT, CDR2 YNNKEL (reference sequence). The trim removed 1 base at V and 8 bases at J, leaving 14 bases unmatched. CDR3 in amino acids: CASSQVAISGSGHEQFF. The DNA of the CDR3 is TGTGCCAGCAGCCAAGTGGCAATTAGCGGGTCGGGCCATGAGCAGTTCTTC.

This chain uses TRBV20-1 with TRBJ2-5; 10 bases line up with TRBD2. The CDR3 totals 15 residues. The germline V gene has CDR1 DFQATT and CDR2 SNEGSKA (reference sequence). Unmatched junction bases numbered 12, after V lost 6 bases and J lost 5 bases. The CDR3 region has the DNA TGCAGTGCGAAGAACCAGCGGGAGGGCCCGGAGACCCAGTACTTC. This encodes CSAKNQREGPETQYF.

This clonotype was detected a few times. The chain combines TRBV15 with TRBJ2-1; the D gene could be TRBD1 or TRBD2 (6 bases each). Trimming took 1 base from V and 7 from J, leaving 14 bases between them. The CDR3 sequence is 15 residues long. CDR1 LNHNV and CDR2 YYDKDF come from the germline V gene (reference sequence). As DNA, the CDR3 is TGTGCCACCAGCAGAGTTAGGGGGGCGCGGAATGAGCAGTTCTTC. This translates into CATSRVRGARNEQFF.

V usage is TRBV15 and J usage is TRBJ1-5, with D unclear. Germline CDR1 and CDR2: LNHNV and YYDKDF (reference sequence). With 6 bases removed from V and 0 bases from J, the gap between germline ends came to 15 bases. The CDR3 loop spans 16 amino acids. CDR3 nucleotides: TGTGCCACCAGTACCCGGGAGGACTATAGCAATCAGCCCCAGCATTTT. The encoded protein is CATSTREDYSNQPQHF.

The chain couples TRBV9 to TRBJ2-2, with no clear D. V dropped 1 base and J dropped 1 base, with 5 bases sitting between them. The CDR3 loop spans 14 amino acids. CDR1 is SGDLS, CDR2 YYNGEE, per germline. This chain's CDR3 is CASSVYLNTGELFF. DNA for the CDR3: TGTGCCAGCAGCGTATATTTGAACACCGGGGAGCTGTTTTTT.

This clonotype was seen only a few times. The chain recombines TRBV5-1 with TRBJ2-7, with 9 bases matching TRBD2. The CDR3 sequence is 15 residues long. With 4 bases clipped from V and 3 bases from J, the junction kept 8 bases outside the gene matches. Per germline, CDR1 SGHRS and CDR2 YFSETQ. The CDR3 sequence is CASSISGGLHYEQYF. Here the CDR3 DNA reads TGCGCCAGCAGCATTAGCGGGGGCCTCCACTACGAGCAGTACTTC.

This clonotype was counted ten times or more. The chain is built from TRBV5-1 and TRBJ1-5; D gene unclear. The CDR3 length is 13 residues. The germline V and J ends were trimmed by 1 base and 4 bases, with 6 bases remaining between them. Germline CDR1 and CDR2: SGHRS and YFSETQ. CDR3: CASSLTTNQPQHF. The CDR3 DNA reads as TGCGCCAGCAGCTTGACGACAAATCAGCCCCAGCATTTT.

The V gene is TRBV27, the J gene TRBJ2-7; 11 nucleotides line up with TRBD1. Germline CDR1 reads MNHEY; CDR2 reads SMNVEV (reference sequence). After removal of 4 bases from V and 6 bases from J, the junction contained 5 bases not matched to a gene. The CDR3 consists of 14 residues. The CDR3 sequence is CASSYGTGGGEQYF. The CDR3 bases are TGTGCCAGCAGTTACGGGACAGGGGGAGGCGAGCAGTACTTC.

The CDR3: CASSFAGGQETQYF. CDR3 nucleotide sequence: TGTGCCAGCAGCTTCGCAGGGGGGCAAGAGACCCAGTACTTC. V usage is TRBV7-2 and J usage is TRBJ2-5, with TRBD1 as a possible D gene (7 bases). The CDR3 loop spans 14 amino acids. Germline assignment: CDR1 SGHTA and CDR2 FQGNSA. Trimming took 3 bases from V and 2 from J, leaving 10 bases between them.

V gene TRBV5-1 combines with J gene TRBJ2-4; the match to TRBD2 covers 7 bases. CDR1 is SGHRS, CDR2 YFSETQ, per germline. V gave up 0 bases and J gave up 5 bases; unmatched junction bases: 8. The CDR3 contains 16 residues. The CDR3 protein is CASSLEIAGLQNIQYF. CDR3 nucleotide sequence: TGCGCCAGCAGCTTGGAGATAGCGGGCCTCCAAAACATTCAGTACTTC.

The rearrangement joins TRBV10-3 to TRBJ2-1, with 8 nucleotides matching TRBD1. Looked up from germline, CDR1 is ENHRY and CDR2 is SYGVKD. The ends lost 3 bases at V and 15 bases at J; junction bases unmatched: 10. The CDR3 runs to 13 residues. The CDR3 DNA reads as TGTGCCATCAGTGAATCCCGACAGGGGAGTCTGTTCTTC. This sequence encodes CAISESRQGSLFF.

J is TRBJ2-3 and V is TRBV14, with a possible D match to TRBD2 (5 bases). V was shortened by 0 bases and J by 1 base, with 17 bases between the two germline ends. This CDR3 has 18 amino acids. Germline CDR1 and CDR2: SGHDN and FVKESK. DNA for the CDR3: TGTGCCAGCAGCCAAGATTTCGTGGTCCGGGGAGGCACAGATACGCAGTATTTT. Its translation: CASSQDFVVRGGTDTQYF.

This clonotype appeared many times. The V and J genes are TRBV5-1 and TRBJ2-1; TRBD2 aligns across 8 bases. The V gene end was trimmed by 2 bases and the J gene end by 10 bases; junction bases not matched to a gene: 14. CDR1 SGHRS and CDR2 YFSETQ come from the germline V gene. The CDR3 spans 16 residues. CDR3 loop: CASSFGRGDPYLEQFF. In DNA form, the CDR3 reads TGCGCCAGCAGCTTTGGGCGGGGGGACCCTTATTTAGAGCAGTTCTTC.

This clonotype was picked up a small number of times. The chain recombines TRBV2 with TRBJ1-5; no reliable D call. V lost 8 bases and J 0 bases, leaving 17 bases between the germline ends. Germline CDR1 and CDR2: SNHLY and FYNNEI. This CDR3 is built from 16 residues. The CDR3 DNA is TGTGCCAGCCGGGCTGCCGGTGGGAATAGCAATCAGCCCCAGCATTTT. It encodes CASRAAGGNSNQPQHF.

The J gene is TRBJ1-1, the V gene TRBV12-3 or TRBV12-4; D gene ambiguous. This CDR3 has 14 residues. V was pared by 2 bases and J by 0 bases, with 7 bases between. The CDR3 DNA reads TGTGCCAGCAGTTTAAGGGCGATGAACACTGAAGCTTTCTTT. Translating it yields CASSLRAMNTEAFF.

The sample holds a few counts of this clonotype. The J gene is TRBJ2-7, the V gene TRBV20-1; TRBD2 is a possible D gene (6 bases). CDR3 length: 15 amino acids. V shed 0 bases and J shed 2 bases, with 14 bases lying between them. Germline V CDR1 and CDR2: DFQATT, SNEGSKA (reference sequence). The CDR3 loop is CSARDGGSGTYEQYF. The CDR3 DNA reads as TGCAGTGCTAGAGATGGCGGTAGCGGCACCTACGAGCAGTACTTC.

The rearrangement links TRBV19 to TRBJ1-1; D might be TRBD1 (5 bases). V lost 0 bases, J lost 5 bases, and 7 bases lay in between. Looked up from germline, CDR1 is LNHDA and CDR2 is SQIVND (reference sequence). The CDR3 has 13 amino acids. The CDR3 DNA sequence: TGTGCCAGTAGTATAGAGGGGGGGACTGAAGCTTTCTTT. Encoded protein: CASSIEGGTEAFF.